Described below is a single T cell receptor (beta chain) sequence and its context. Its antigen remains unknown. Using immunoSEQ multiplex PCR, the repertoire was profiled, and TCRdb retains in-frame clones only, with some absent. This sample carries under 200,000 clones, around 92% of them seen once, and the ten largest clones take approximately 1.4%. Germline lookup yields CDR1 SGHDN and CDR2 FVKESK. V shed 5 bases and J 7 bases; nucleotides not matched to a gene: 14. This CDR3 region has 16 residues. This record belongs to a study of T cell responses to AZD1222 COVID-19 vaccine. Whole-study findings and limits: White British ancestry dominated among donors, who included more females, and clonal diversity was possibly underestimated.

The sequence came from an adult in good health. The gene calls are TRBV14 and TRBJ1-2; 9 positions agree with TRBD1. This sample comprised peripheral blood, obtained on day 0 of AZD1222 vaccination. The DNA for the CDR3 is TGTGCCAGCAGCAGCACAGGGGGCCAGAGGATAGGTGGCTACACCTTC. Its translation is CASSSTGGQRIGGYTF.